What follows is one TCR beta chain and its context. The antigen remains unidentified. Trimming removed 5 bases at V and 3 bases at J, with 11 bases between. CDR3 length: 14 amino acids. The germline CDR1 and CDR2 sequences are MNHEY and SVGEGT. The data were obtained in a study of T-cell memory formation after mild COVID-19. Turning to the study itself: TCR clusters were mostly donor specific.

Study-wide results and caveats: Pre-infection memory showed some responding clones, and this suggested that cross-reactive memory joined. Clones contracting day 15 to 85 were balanced CD4/CD8; later expanders leaned CD4+.

TCRdb redid the calling of the 5' RACE reads with MiXCR, one entry per CDR3 protein. The data show about 140,000 distinct CDR3 sequences, with 13% to 15% seen just once and about 26% held by the top ten. The chain carries TRBV6-2 or TRBV6-3 and TRBJ1-5; D not certain. The specimen sequenced was PBMCs or a T cell subset sorted from them (not recorded which). The origin of this receptor is an adult woman who had mild COVID-19 (a few samples of this study predate the infection). Cell type and time point are not known. The CDR3 nucleotides read TGTGCCAGCAGTGCGGACGGGTACAATCAGCCCCAGCATTTT. As protein: CASSADGYNQPQHF.